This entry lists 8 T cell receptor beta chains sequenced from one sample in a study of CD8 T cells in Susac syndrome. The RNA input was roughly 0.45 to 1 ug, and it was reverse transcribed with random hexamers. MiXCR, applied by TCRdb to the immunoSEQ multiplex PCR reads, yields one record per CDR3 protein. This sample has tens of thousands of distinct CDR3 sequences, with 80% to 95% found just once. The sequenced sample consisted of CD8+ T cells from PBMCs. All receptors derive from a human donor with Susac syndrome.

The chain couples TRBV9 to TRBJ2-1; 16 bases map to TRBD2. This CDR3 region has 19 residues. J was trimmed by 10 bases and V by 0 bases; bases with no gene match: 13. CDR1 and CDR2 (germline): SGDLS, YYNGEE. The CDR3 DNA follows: TGTGCCAGCAGCGTAGAAGGAAGGGGACTAGCGGGGGGGCGAGGAGAGCAGTTCTTC. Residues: CASSVEGRGLAGGRGEQFF. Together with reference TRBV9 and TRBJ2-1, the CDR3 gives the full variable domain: DSGVTQTPKHLITATGQRVTLRCSPRSGDLSVYWYQQSLDQGLQFLIQYYNGEERAKGNILERFSAQQFPDLHSELNLSSLELGDSALYFCASSVEGRGLAGGRGEQFFGPGTRLTVL.

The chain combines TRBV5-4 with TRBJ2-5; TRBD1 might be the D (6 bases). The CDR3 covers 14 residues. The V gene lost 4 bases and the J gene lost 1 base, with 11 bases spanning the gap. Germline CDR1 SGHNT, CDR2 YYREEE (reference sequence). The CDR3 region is CASSLGASQETQYF. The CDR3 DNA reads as TGTGCCAGCAGCCTGGGGGCATCCCAAGAGACCCAGTACTTC.

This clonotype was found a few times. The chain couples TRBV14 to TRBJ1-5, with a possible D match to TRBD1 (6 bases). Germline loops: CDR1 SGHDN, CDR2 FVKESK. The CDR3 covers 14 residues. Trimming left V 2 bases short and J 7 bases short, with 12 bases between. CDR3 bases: TGTGCCAGCAGCCAAAAGGGGGTCAGCCAGCCCCAGCATTTT. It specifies CASSQKGVSQPQHF.

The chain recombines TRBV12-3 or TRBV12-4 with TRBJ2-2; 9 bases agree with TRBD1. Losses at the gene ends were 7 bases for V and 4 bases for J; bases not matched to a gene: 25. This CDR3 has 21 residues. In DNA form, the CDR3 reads TGTGCCAGCATACCAGCCGCCGGGACAGGGCCAAAATTAGGCGGCACCGGGGAGCTGTTTTTT. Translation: CASIPAAGTGPKLGGTGELFF.

The CDR3 nucleotides read TGCAGTGCCGTCCCGCTAGCGGGGGCCGGCGAGCAGTACTTC. Translating gives CSAVPLAGAGEQYF. V usage is TRBV20-1 and J usage is TRBJ2-7; 10 bases map to TRBD2. The CDR3 sequence is 14 residues long. The germline V gene has CDR1 DFQATT and CDR2 SNEGSKA (reference sequence). Trimming at V came to 6 bases and at J to 6 bases, leaving 11 bases not matched to a gene.

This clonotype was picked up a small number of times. The CDR3 is CSAPGQPGYGYTF. Here the CDR3 DNA reads TGCAGTGCCCCGGGACAGCCTGGGTATGGCTACACCTTC. The V and J genes are TRBV20-1 and TRBJ1-2; 7 positions match TRBD1. J was trimmed by 5 bases and V by 6 bases; bases with no gene match: 9. Germline-derived CDR1 and CDR2 are DFQATT and SNEGSKA (reference sequence). This CDR3 is 13 amino acids long.

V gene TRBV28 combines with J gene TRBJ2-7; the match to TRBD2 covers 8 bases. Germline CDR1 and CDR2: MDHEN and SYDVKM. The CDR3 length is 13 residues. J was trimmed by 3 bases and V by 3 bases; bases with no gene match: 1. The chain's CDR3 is CASSLRGVYEQYF. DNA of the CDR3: TGTGCCAGCAGTTTGCGGGGGGTCTACGAGCAGTACTTC.

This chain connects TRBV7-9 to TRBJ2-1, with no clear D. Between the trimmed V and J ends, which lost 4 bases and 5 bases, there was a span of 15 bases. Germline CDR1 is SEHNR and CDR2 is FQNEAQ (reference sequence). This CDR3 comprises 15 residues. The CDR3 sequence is CASSWPLNPNNEQFF. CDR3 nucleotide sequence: TGTGCCAGCAGCTGGCCGCTAAATCCTAACAATGAGCAGTTCTTC.